This T cell receptor (beta chain) was recovered during a study of blood T cell repertoires in COVID-19. The CDR3 spans 16 residues. V trimming: 7 bases; J trimming: 3 bases; junction bases outside the gene matches: 10. Germline V gene sequence: CDR1 MNHNY, CDR2 SVGAGI (reference sequence). The assay was immunoSEQ multiplex PCR, and TCRdb's table has in-frame clones only and misses some. The data contain about 160,000 clones, about nine tenths of them singletons. V and J are TRBV6-6 and TRBJ1-5, with 9 bases matching TRBD1. This sequence was found in a man aged 25 to 40 with COVID-19, enrolled during active disease. The specimen sequenced was peripheral blood. For the CDR3, the DNA is TGTGCCAGCACCCGTTTGGACAGGGGCTTCAATCAGCCCCAGCATTTT. It codes for CASTRLDRGFNQPQHF.